Listed below are T cell receptor beta chains from one sample, sequenced in a study of blood T cells in healthy people across ages. TCRdb re-analysed the 5' RACE reads in MiXCR, keeping a single row per CDR3 protein. The sample has about 640,000 distinct CDR3 sequences, about 54% seen once. The sequenced sample was blood. Every receptor here comes from a man in his sixties in good health. CDR3s include the opening cysteine and the closing phenylalanine or tryptophan. The D gene is left open where the match is weak. Size is stated for part of the rows, as once, few or many counts, or as a class when the clone is expanded.

size	D	V	J	DNA	CDR3
few	TRBD2	TRBV7-9	TRBJ2-3	TGTGCCAGCAGCTCCCTAGCGGGGGGGCGAACAGATACGCAGTATTTT	CASSSLAGGRTDTQYF
.	.	TRBV4-1	TRBJ2-5	TGCGCCAGCAGCCAACAGGGGACCCCGGCGAGCGGGGTAGAGACCCAGTACTTC	CASSQQGTPASGVETQYF
few	TRBD1	TRBV4-1	TRBJ2-4	TGCGCCAGCAGCCAAGTCGACAGGGAGGCCAAAAACATTCAGTACTTC	CASSQVDREAKNIQYF
.	.	TRBV5-6	TRBJ1-1	TGTGCCAGCAGCTTCCCGGACGACACTGAAGCTTTCTTT	CASSFPDDTEAFF
.	.	TRBV4-1	TRBJ2-1	TGCGCCAGCAGCCAAAGGTCCATGGGGGTCCTCTACAATGAGCAGTTCTTC	CASSQRSMGVLYNEQFF
many	TRBD1	TRBV7-8	TRBJ2-1	TGTGCCAGCAGCTTAGGGACAGGGGGTGGTGAGCAGTTCTTC	CASSLGTGGGEQFF
.	.	TRBV12-3/TRBV12-4	TRBJ1-1	TGTGCCAGCAGTTCCCCAGCGAACACTGAAGCTTTCTTT	CASSSPANTEAFF
.	TRBD1	TRBV20-1	TRBJ2-3	TGCAGTGCTAGAGATGATAGGGGGCTCACAGATACGCAGTATTTT	CSARDDRGLTDTQYF
few	TRBD2	TRBV7-2	TRBJ2-5	TGTGCCAGCAGCTTTGGGTTGGAGCGGGGGGCGGAGACCCAGTACTTC	CASSFGLERGAETQYF
.	.	TRBV7-9	TRBJ2-3	TGTGCCAGCAGCTCGGGTGTTTTGGGCACAGATACGCAGTATTTT	CASSSGVLGTDTQYF
.	TRBD2	TRBV5-1	TRBJ2-1	TGCGCCAGCAGCATACTCGGGGGGGGGCAAAAAGTTGAGCAGTTCTTC	CASSILGGGQKVEQFF
.	TRBD1	TRBV6-5	TRBJ2-7	TGTGCCAGCAGGCGTTCGGGACAGGGTGACTACGAGCAGTACTTC	CASRRSGQGDYEQYF
.	.	TRBV6-5	TRBJ2-5	TGTGCCAGTTCCGGGACGTCAGAGACCCAGTACTTC	CASSGTSETQYF
.	TRBD1	TRBV7-9	TRBJ2-5	TGTGCCAGCAGCTTGGGGACAGGGGGCATGGAGACCCAGTACTTC	CASSLGTGGMETQYF
.	TRBD1	TRBV29-1	TRBJ2-5	TGCAGCGTCGGGACAGGGGAGTACTTC	CSVGTGEYF
.	.	TRBV6-5	TRBJ2-7	TGTGCCAGCAGTTACTCTCCAGGAGTCTACGAGCAGTACTTC	CASSYSPGVYEQYF
.	TRBD2	TRBV20-1	TRBJ2-2	TGCAGTGCTAGAGATCTGACTAGCGGGAACACCGGGGAGCTGTTTTTT	CSARDLTSGNTGELFF
.	.	TRBV7-9	TRBJ2-7	TGTGCCAGCAGCTTTTCCCCGGCCGCAGGGGAGTCCTACGAGCAGTACTTC	CASSFSPAAGESYEQYF
many	TRBD1	TRBV4-2	TRBJ1-6	TGTGCCAGCAGCCAGGGACAGGGGAGGGGGGGCCGGAATTCACCCCTCCACTTT	CASSQGQGRGGRNSPLHF
few	TRBD2	TRBV2	TRBJ2-5	TGTGCCAGCACAAGTGGGCGGGGGGGGGAGACCCAGTACTTC	CASTSGRGGETQYF
.	.	TRBV4-2	TRBJ2-6	TGTGCCAGCAGCCAAGATTTGGTCTGGAGCTCTGGGGCCAACGTCCTGACTTTC	CASSQDLVWSSGANVLTF
.	.	TRBV4-2	TRBJ2-1	TGTGCCAGCAGCCAAGATACGGGGCGCCGTGAGCAGTTCTTC	CASSQDTGRREQFF
.	.	TRBV6-6	TRBJ2-1	TGTGCCAGCAGTTACTCGATCTCAGGGGGGCGGTACAATGAGCAGTTCTTC	CASSYSISGGRYNEQFF
.	.	TRBV21-1	TRBJ1-5	TGTGCCAGCAGCAAAGCGTATCAGCCCCAGCATTTT	CASSKAYQPQHF
few	.	TRBV12-3/TRBV12-4	TRBJ2-3	TGTGCCAGCACAGCAGGGGGACCTAGCGCAGATACGCAGTATTTT	CASTAGGPSADTQYF
.	TRBD2	TRBV5-4	TRBJ2-5	TGTGCCAGCAGCCAAGCGGGGAACCAAGAGACCCAGTACTTC	CASSQAGNQETQYF
once	.	TRBV20-1	TRBJ1-1	TGCAGTGCTAGAGATCCCGGACGCCTTGAAGCTTTCTTT	CSARDPGRLEAFF
.	TRBD1	TRBV24-1	TRBJ2-7	TGTGCCTCCAGTGATCCACAGGGGGGACAGGGGTCCTACAATGAGCAGTACTTC	CASSDPQGGQGSYNEQYF
.	TRBD1	TRBV29-1	TRBJ2-5	TGCAGCGGCGGGACAGGGTGGTCCGAGACCCAGTACTTC	CSGGTGWSETQYF
.	.	TRBV3-1	TRBJ1-2	TGTGCCAGCAGCCAAGTTGGTGTAGGGGGTTATGGCTACACCTTC	CASSQVGVGGYGYTF
.	TRBD1	TRBV24-1	TRBJ2-5	TGTGCCACCAGTGAGCGGACAGGGGGCTCAGAGACCCAGTACTTC	CATSERTGGSETQYF
.	.	TRBV6-1	TRBJ2-3	TGTGCCAGCAGTGAAGCGGGTTCGGCGGGGAGAAGCACAGATACGCAGTATTTT	CASSEAGSAGRSTDTQYF
few	.	TRBV15	TRBJ2-7	TGTGCCACCAGCAGAGTTCGGTATCAGGGAACCGGGAGATACGAGCAGTACTTC	CATSRVRYQGTGRYEQYF
few	.	TRBV4-1	TRBJ1-2	TGCGCCAGCAGCCAAGAAGTGGCCCCTCTTGGCTATGGCTACACCTTC	CASSQEVAPLGYGYTF
few	.	TRBV28	TRBJ1-2	TGTGCCAGTTATCGTAGTTATGGCTACACCTTC	CASYRSYGYTF
.	TRBD1	TRBV11-2	TRBJ2-5	TGTGCCAGCAGCTTAGTTGGGACCGGACAGGGGGGGGAGACCCAGTACTTC	CASSLVGTGQGGETQYF
.	TRBD2	TRBV9	TRBJ2-3	TGTGCCAGCAGCCCCCATGCCGGGACTAGCGGGGTTGTCGATACGCAGTATTTT	CASSPHAGTSGVVDTQYF
few	TRBD2	TRBV20-1	TRBJ2-1	TGCAGTGCCATGACTAGCGGGAGCTCCTACAATGAGCAGTTCTTC	CSAMTSGSSYNEQFF
.	TRBD2	TRBV20-1	TRBJ2-3	TGCAGTGCTTTGACTAGCGGGGGATCGCAGTATTTT	CSALTSGGSQYF
.	TRBD2	TRBV4-1	TRBJ2-1	TGCGCCAGCAGCCGGACTAGCGGGGGCCACAATGAGCAGTTCTTC	CASSRTSGGHNEQFF
.	.	TRBV4-2	TRBJ2-3	TGTGCCAGCAGCCAGAACCCCTCTTTGGCGGGCGGCACAGATACGCAGTATTTT	CASSQNPSLAGGTDTQYF
.	.	TRBV2	TRBJ2-3	TGTGCCAGCAGTGAAGCGCACGGGGAAAGACGCACAGATACGCAGTATTTT	CASSEAHGERRTDTQYF
.	TRBD1	TRBV10-3	TRBJ1-5	TGTGCCATCAGTACCGGACAGGGGAGGGGTGGCAATCAGCCCCAGCATTTT	CAISTGQGRGGNQPQHF
.	TRBD1	TRBV7-9	TRBJ1-1	TGTGCCAGCAGCTTACATCTGGGACAGGGCCACACTGAAGCTTTCTTT	CASSLHLGQGHTEAFF
.	TRBD2	TRBV5-1	TRBJ2-2	TGCGCCAGCGAACCTAAGCGGGGCCGGAACACCGGGGAGCTGTTTTTT	CASEPKRGRNTGELFF